The 21 T cell receptor beta chains listed next were all sequenced from one sample in a study of blood T cells in healthy people across ages. Alongside a J-beta primer mix, a sample-barcoded 5' primer served in a second PCR lasting roughly 7 to 12 cycles. TCRdb re-called the 5' RACE reads through MiXCR, storing one row per CDR3 protein. Counted here are about 500,000 distinct CDR3 sequences, more than 20% occurring once; the ten biggest clones make up 8.5% to 9.5%. These same data were also listed under a study on T cells of mothers and their children.

Sequenced: blood. All receptors derive from a boy younger than 18 in good health.

This clonotype was seen more than once but under ten times. The chain couples TRBV15 to TRBJ2-1; 7 bases are a match to TRBD2. V lost 1 base to trimming and J lost 3 bases; unmatched junction nucleotides: 6. Germline CDR1 is LNHNV and CDR2 is YYDKDF (reference sequence). The CDR3 runs 16 residues. The CDR3 sequence: CATSRVVAGIYNEQFF. The CDR3 DNA is TGTGCCACCAGCAGAGTCGTAGCGGGCATCTACAATGAGCAGTTCTTC.

This clonotype was seen a handful of times. This chain links TRBV28 with TRBJ2-2; weak D call: TRBD2 (6 bases). The V and J ends lost 6 bases and 4 bases respectively, with 12 bases between them. The CDR3 contains 14 residues. CDR1 is MDHEN and CDR2 is SYDVKM in the germline V gene. CDR3 sequence: CASSVVGGTGELFF. CDR3 DNA: TGTGCCAGCAGCGTCGTGGGAGGCACCGGGGAGCTGTTTTTT.

This clonotype has at least ten counts. V gene TRBV5-4 combines with J gene TRBJ1-6, with D unclear. This CDR3 is built from 11 residues. Germline V CDR1 and CDR2: SGHNT, YYREEE (reference sequence). Trimming stripped 4 bases from V and 5 bases from J, with 1 base between. CDR3 nucleotide sequence: TGTGCCAGCAGCAATAATTCACCCCTCCACTTT. Protein product: CASSNNSPLHF.

This chain connects TRBV19 to TRBJ2-7; D is perhaps TRBD1 (5 bases). Trimming cost V 5 bases and J 6 bases, with 17 bases left between them. Germline values: CDR1 LNHDA, CDR2 SQIVND (reference sequence). CDR3 length equals 14 residues. CDR3 amino acids: CASSSAGIGLEQYF. Here the CDR3 DNA reads TGTGCCAGTAGTTCCGCAGGGATAGGGCTCGAGCAGTACTTC.

The table lists this clonotype with a few counts. The chain carries TRBV4-2 and TRBJ2-3; perhaps TRBD1 as D (5 bases). V lost 2 bases and J lost 1, with 10 bases in between. Germline V gives CDR1 LGHNA, CDR2 YNFKEQ. This CDR3 contains 15 residues. The CDR3 region is CASSQQGCGTDTQYF. The CDR3 coding sequence is TGTGCCAGCAGCCAACAGGGTTGCGGCACAGATACGCAGTATTTT.

This clonotype appeared a few times. The V gene is TRBV4-1, the J gene TRBJ2-1, with TRBD1 matching 7 bases. The J call is uncertain, as TRBJ2-7 better fits the DNA end. This CDR3 has 15 amino acids. Germline assignment: CDR1 MGHRA and CDR2 YSYEKL. CDR3 in amino acids: CASSQGDSSSYEQYF. CDR3 nucleotide sequence: TGCGCCAGCAGCCAAGGGGACAGCTCCTCCTACGAGCAGTACTTC.

This clonotype was counted a few times. The chain carries TRBV5-1 and TRBJ2-5; the D is unclear. The end of the DNA fits TRBJ2-1 better, so the J call may be wrong. CDR1 and CDR2 from the germline V gene are SGHRS and YFSETQ. This CDR3 is built from 16 residues. Written as DNA, the CDR3 is TGCGCCAGCAGCTTGGGGACGGCCGCTGCCTACAATGAGCAGTTCTTC. Its protein product is CASSLGTAAAYNEQFF.

The genes are TRBV29-1 and TRBJ2-5, with a possible D match to TRBD1 (5 bases). The CDR3 is made up of 12 amino acids. Trimming removed 3 bases at V and 11 bases at J, with 16 bases between. Germline V gene data show CDR1 as SQVTM and CDR2 as ANQGSEA. The CDR3, as DNA: TGCAGCGTTGAGACAGAGACCTACGTGCAGTACTTC. It translates to CSVETETYVQYF.

The chain joins TRBV4-1 to TRBJ1-1, with no clear D. CDR1 and CDR2 from the germline V gene are MGHRA and YSYEKL. This CDR3 is built from 14 residues. V was shortened by 1 base and J by 4 bases, with 10 bases between the two germline ends. CDR3 loop: CASSQVVGITEAFF. The CDR3 bases are TGCGCCAGCAGCCAAGTTGTGGGTATCACTGAAGCTTTCTTT.

The genes are TRBV28 and TRBJ1-1, with 8 bases matching TRBD1. CDR1 MDHEN and CDR2 SYDVKM come from the germline V gene. Germline trimming cut 5 bases from V and 3 bases from J; bases unmatched to any gene: 5. The CDR3 spans 14 residues. For the CDR3, the DNA is TGTGCCAGCAGTCGACAGGGGACACACACTGAAGCTTTCTTT. Translating gives CASSRQGTHTEAFF.

The V call is TRBV7-3, the J call TRBJ2-1; tentatively, D is TRBD1 or TRBD2 (5 bases each). The CDR3 has 15 amino acids. CDR1 SGHTA and CDR2 FQGTGA come from the germline V gene. Trimming cost V 2 bases and J 0 bases, with 8 bases left between them. The CDR3 loop is CASSLRGDSYNEQFF. CDR3 nucleotides: TGTGCCAGCAGCTTACGAGGGGACTCCTACAATGAGCAGTTCTTC.

The chain employs TRBV4-3 and TRBJ2-1; D remains unclear. Between the trimmed V and J ends, which lost 2 bases and 0 bases, there was a span of 11 bases. This CDR3 has 16 residues. The germline gives CDR1 LGHNA, CDR2 YSLEER. The CDR3 bases are TGCGCCAGCAGCCAAAACTTCCTCGGCTCCTACAATGAGCAGTTCTTC. It is translated as CASSQNFLGSYNEQFF.

The chain is built from TRBV6-2 or TRBV6-3 and TRBJ2-1, with TRBD2 matching over 7 bases. Per germline, CDR1 MNHEY and CDR2 SVGEGT. CDR3 size: 16 residues. V trimming: 4 bases; J trimming: 8 bases; junction bases outside the gene matches: 14. The CDR3, as DNA: TGTGCCAGCAGTTCCATCCGGACTAGTGGTGCGGATGAGCAGTTCTTC. Translating gives CASSSIRTSGADEQFF.

The rearrangement uses TRBV5-1 and TRBJ2-1, with TRBD2 as a possible D gene (5 bases). The DNA matches TRBJ2-7 better at its end, which makes the J call doubtful. The CDR3 totals 14 residues. CDR1 is SGHRS and CDR2 is YFSETQ in the germline V gene. CDR3 amino acids: CASSPREGAYEQYF. The CDR3 DNA follows: TGCGCCAGCAGCCCCCGTGAGGGCGCCTACGAGCAGTACTTC.

The rearrangement links TRBV20-1 to TRBJ1-6; 9 bases are shared with TRBD1. This CDR3 region has 15 residues. J was trimmed by 6 bases and V by 4 bases; bases with no gene match: 7. From germline, CDR1 is DFQATT and CDR2 SNEGSKA (reference sequence). The CDR3 loop reads CSAKPGQGSNSPLHF. CDR3 bases: TGCAGTGCTAAGCCGGGACAGGGATCTAATTCACCCCTCCACTTT.

The rearrangement joins TRBV3-1 to TRBJ2-3; 9 positions agree with TRBD2. V trimming: 0 bases; J trimming: 2 bases; junction bases outside the gene matches: 9. Germline values: CDR1 LGHDT, CDR2 YNNKEL (reference sequence). The CDR3 loop spans 18 amino acids. The CDR3 is CASSQDYGLAGHTDTQYF. The CDR3 nucleotides are TGTGCCAGCAGCCAAGATTATGGGCTAGCGGGACACACAGATACGCAGTATTTT.

The J gene is TRBJ2-3, the V gene TRBV7-2, with 8 bases fitting TRBD2. Germline V gene lookup returns CDR1 SGHTA and CDR2 FQGNSA. V shed 2 bases and J 5 bases; nucleotides not matched to a gene: 12. The CDR3 spans 17 residues. CDR3 sequence reads: CASSLWGGGNSQDTQYF. The CDR3 DNA reads TGTGCCAGCAGCTTATGGGGCGGGGGGAATTCACAAGATACGCAGTATTTT. The full variable domain, in which reference TRBV7-2 and TRBJ2-3 provide the parts outside the CDR3, is GAGVSQSPSNKVTEKGKDVELRCDPISGHTALYWYRQSLGQGLEFLIYFQGNSAPDKSGLPSDRFSAERTGGSVSTLTIQRTQQEDSAVYLCASSLWGGGNSQDTQYFGPGTRLTVL.

V gene TRBV28 combines with J gene TRBJ2-4; 7 nucleotides agree with TRBD1. V gave up 3 bases and J gave up 7 bases; unmatched junction bases: 6. Germline V gene lookup returns CDR1 MDHEN and CDR2 SYDVKM. The CDR3 has 14 amino acids. The DNA for the CDR3 is TGTGCCAGCAGTTTGTCAGGGGGTTTTAACATTCAGTACTTC. Translation: CASSLSGGFNIQYF.

This clonotype was seen at least ten times. CDR3 in amino acids: CASSSDRVYEQYF. CDR3 nucleotides: TGTGCCAGCAGCTCGGACAGGGTCTACGAGCAGTACTTC. This chain links TRBV7-9 with TRBJ2-5, with 8 bases lining up with TRBD1. The DNA end is more similar to TRBJ2-7, so the J call may be wrong. CDR1 is SEHNR and CDR2 is FQNEAQ in the germline V gene (reference sequence). The CDR3 is 13 residues long.

A word on this clonotype: The conserved closing phenylalanine or tryptophan is absent in this CDR3, likely reflecting a read error. V usage is TRBV7-9 and J usage is TRBJ1-6; 7 bases are a match to TRBD1. In germline, CDR1 is SEHNR, CDR2 FQNEAQ (reference sequence). The CDR3 runs to 13 residues. V lost 5 bases and J lost 10; bases outside the gene matches: 5. Here the CDR3 DNA reads TGTGCCAGCAGCGGTACAGGGGAATCACCCCTCCACCTT. Translation gives CASSGTGESPLHL.

This clonotype has just a few counts. The chain has TRBV24-1 and TRBJ1-2; tentatively, D is TRBD1 (5 bases). Germline assignment: CDR1 KGHDR and CDR2 SFDVKD. V lost 2 bases to trimming and J lost 4 bases, with 10 bases between them. The CDR3 has 14 residues. CDR3: CATSDSDKSYGYTF. The DNA for the CDR3 is TGTGCCACCAGTGATTCGGACAAGTCCTATGGCTACACCTTC.